This T cell receptor (beta chain) was found in a study of patients with pleural tuberculosis. TCRdb ran MiXCR on the reads and lists one entry per CDR3 protein. The sample shows about 50,000 distinct CDR3 sequences, about 7.9% of them seen only once. Germline assignment: CDR1 DFQATT and CDR2 SNEGSKA (reference sequence). The CDR3 has 11 amino acids. Trimming stripped 6 bases from V and 2 bases from J, with 7 bases between. Ten or more counts support this clonotype. J is TRBJ2-5 and V is TRBV20-1; no definite D call. The TCR was taken from a human donor with pleural tuberculosis. This chain's CDR3 is CSAQFQETQYF. CDR3 coding DNA: TGCAGTGCCCAGTTTCAAGAGACCCAGTACTTC.